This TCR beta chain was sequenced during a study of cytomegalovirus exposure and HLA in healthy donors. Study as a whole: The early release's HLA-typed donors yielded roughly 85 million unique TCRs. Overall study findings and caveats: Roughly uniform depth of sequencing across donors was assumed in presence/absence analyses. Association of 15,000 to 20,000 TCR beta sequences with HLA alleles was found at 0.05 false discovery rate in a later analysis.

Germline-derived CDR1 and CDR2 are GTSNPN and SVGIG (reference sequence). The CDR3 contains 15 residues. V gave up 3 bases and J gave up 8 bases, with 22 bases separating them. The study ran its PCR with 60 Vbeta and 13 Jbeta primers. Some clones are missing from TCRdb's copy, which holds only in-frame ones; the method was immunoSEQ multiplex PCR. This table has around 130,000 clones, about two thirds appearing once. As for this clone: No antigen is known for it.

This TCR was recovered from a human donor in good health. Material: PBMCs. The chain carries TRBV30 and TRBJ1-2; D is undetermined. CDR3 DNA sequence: TGTGCCTGGAGCGGAGGTGGGGTGGATCTCAGGGGCTACACCTTC. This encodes CAWSGGGVDLRGYTF.